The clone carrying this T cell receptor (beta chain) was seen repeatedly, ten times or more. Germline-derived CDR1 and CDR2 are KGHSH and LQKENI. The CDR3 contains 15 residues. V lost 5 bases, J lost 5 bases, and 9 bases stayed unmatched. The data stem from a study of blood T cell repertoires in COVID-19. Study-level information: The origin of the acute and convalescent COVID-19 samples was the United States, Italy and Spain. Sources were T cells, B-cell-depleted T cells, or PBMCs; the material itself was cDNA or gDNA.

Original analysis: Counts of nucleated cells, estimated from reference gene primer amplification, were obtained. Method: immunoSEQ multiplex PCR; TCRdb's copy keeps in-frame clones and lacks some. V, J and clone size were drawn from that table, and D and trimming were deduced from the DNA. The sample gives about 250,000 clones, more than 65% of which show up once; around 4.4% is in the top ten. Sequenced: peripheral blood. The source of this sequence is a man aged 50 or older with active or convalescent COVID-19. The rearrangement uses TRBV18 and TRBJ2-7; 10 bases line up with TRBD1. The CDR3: CASSTRQGAGNEQYF. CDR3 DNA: TGTGCCAGCTCAACCCGACAGGGGGCGGGGAACGAGCAGTACTTC.